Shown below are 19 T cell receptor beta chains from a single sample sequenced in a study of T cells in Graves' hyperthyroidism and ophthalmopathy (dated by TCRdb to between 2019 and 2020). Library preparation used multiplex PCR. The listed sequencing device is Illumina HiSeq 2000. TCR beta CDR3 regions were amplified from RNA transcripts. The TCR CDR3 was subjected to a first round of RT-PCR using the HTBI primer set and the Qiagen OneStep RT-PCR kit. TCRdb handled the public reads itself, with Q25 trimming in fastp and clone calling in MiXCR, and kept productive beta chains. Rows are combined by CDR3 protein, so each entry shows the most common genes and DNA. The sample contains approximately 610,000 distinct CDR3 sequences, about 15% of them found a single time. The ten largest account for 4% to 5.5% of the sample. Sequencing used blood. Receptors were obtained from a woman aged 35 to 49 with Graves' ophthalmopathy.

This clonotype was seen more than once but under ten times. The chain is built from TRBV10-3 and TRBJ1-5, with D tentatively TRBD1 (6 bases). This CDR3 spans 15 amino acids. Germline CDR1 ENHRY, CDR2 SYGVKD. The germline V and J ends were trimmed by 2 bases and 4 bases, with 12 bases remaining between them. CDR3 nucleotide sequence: TGTGCCATCAGTGAGACAGGGAGGGGGAATCAGCCCCAGCATTTT. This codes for CAISETGRGNQPQHF.

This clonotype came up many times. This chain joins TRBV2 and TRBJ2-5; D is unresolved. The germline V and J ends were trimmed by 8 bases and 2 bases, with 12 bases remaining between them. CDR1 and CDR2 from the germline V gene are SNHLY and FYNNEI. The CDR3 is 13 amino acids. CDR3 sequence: CASVQYEQETQYF. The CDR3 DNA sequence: TGTGCCAGCGTCCAGTACGAACAAGAGACCCAGTACTTC.

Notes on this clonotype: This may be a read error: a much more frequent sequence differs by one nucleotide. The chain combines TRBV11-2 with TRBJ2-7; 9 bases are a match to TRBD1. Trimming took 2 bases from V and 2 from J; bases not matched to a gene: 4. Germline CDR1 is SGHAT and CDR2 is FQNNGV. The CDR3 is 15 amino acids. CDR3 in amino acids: CASSLTGTGTYEQYF. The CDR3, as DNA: TGTGCCAGCAGCTTAACCGGGACAGGGACCTACGAGCAGTACTTC.

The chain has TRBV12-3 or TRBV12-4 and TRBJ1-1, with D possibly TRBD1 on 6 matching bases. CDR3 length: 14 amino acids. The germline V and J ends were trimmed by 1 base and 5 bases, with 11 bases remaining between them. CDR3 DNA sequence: TGTGCCAGCAGTTTAGTACCAGGGGTGACTGAAGCTTTCTTT. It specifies CASSLVPGVTEAFF.

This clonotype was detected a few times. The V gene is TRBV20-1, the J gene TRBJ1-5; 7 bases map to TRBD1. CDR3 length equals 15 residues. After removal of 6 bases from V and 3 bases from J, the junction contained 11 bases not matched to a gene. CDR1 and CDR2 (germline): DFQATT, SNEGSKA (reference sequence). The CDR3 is CSAQDRPILNQPQHF. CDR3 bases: TGCAGTGCGCAGGACAGGCCCATACTCAATCAGCCCCAGCATTTT.

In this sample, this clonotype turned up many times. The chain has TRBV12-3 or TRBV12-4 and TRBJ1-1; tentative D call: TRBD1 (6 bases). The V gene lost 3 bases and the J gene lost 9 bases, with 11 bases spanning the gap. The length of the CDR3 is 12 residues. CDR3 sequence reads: CASSFMDSQAFF. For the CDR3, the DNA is TGTGCCAGCAGTTTCATGGACAGTCAAGCTTTCTTT.

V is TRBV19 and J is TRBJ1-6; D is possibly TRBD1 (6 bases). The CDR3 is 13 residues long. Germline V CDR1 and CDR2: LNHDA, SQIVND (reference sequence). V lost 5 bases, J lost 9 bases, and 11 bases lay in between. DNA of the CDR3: TGTGCCAGTAGTGCCCAACAGGGTTCACCCCTCCACTTT. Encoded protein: CASSAQQGSPLHF.

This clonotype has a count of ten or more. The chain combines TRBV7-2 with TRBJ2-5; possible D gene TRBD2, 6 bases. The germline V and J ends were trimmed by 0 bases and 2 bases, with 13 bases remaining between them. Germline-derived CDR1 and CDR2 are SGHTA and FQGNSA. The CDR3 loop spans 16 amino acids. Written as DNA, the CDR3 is TGTGCCAGCAGCTTAGCGGGGAGGACACTGCAAGAGACCCAGTACTTC. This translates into CASSLAGRTLQETQYF. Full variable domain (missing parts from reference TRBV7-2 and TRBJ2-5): GAGVSQSPSNKVTEKGKDVELRCDPISGHTALYWYRQSLGQGLEFLIYFQGNSAPDKSGLPSDRFSAERTGGSVSTLTIQRTQQEDSAVYLCASSLAGRTLQETQYFGPGTRLLVL.

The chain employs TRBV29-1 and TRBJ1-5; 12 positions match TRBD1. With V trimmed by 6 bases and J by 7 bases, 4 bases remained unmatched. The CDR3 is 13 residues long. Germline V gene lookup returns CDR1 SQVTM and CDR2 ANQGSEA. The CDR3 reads CSVGTGGGQPQHF. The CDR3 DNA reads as TGCAGCGTGGGGACAGGGGGCGGCCAGCCCCAGCATTTT.

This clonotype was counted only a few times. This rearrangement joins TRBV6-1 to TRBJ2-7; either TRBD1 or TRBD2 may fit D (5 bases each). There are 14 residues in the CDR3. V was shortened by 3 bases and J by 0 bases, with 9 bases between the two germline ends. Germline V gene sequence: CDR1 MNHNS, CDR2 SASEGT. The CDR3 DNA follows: TGTGCCAGCAGTGAGCCGGGACCCTCCTACGAGCAGTACTTC. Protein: CASSEPGPSYEQYF.

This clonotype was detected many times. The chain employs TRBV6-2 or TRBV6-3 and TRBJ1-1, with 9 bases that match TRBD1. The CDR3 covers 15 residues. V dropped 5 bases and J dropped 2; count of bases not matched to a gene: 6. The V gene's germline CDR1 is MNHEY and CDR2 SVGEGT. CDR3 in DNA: TGTGCCAGCAGTCCAATGACAGGGGGAAACACTGAAGCTTTCTTT. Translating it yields CASSPMTGGNTEAFF.

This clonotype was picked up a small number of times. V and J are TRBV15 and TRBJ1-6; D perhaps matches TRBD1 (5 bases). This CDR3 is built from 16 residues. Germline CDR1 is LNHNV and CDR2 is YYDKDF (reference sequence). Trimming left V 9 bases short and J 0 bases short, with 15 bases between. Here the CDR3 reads CATQGLTSSYNSPLHF. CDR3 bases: TGTGCCACGCAGGGCCTCACCAGCTCCTATAATTCACCCCTCCACTTT.

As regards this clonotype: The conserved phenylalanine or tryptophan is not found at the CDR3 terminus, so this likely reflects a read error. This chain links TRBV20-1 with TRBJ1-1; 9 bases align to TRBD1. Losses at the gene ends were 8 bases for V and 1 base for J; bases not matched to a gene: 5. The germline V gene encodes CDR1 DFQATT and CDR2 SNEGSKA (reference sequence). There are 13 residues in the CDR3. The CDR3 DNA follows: TGCAGTACAGGGGGCGGGTGGAACACTGAAGCTTTCCAT. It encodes CSTGGGWNTEAFH.

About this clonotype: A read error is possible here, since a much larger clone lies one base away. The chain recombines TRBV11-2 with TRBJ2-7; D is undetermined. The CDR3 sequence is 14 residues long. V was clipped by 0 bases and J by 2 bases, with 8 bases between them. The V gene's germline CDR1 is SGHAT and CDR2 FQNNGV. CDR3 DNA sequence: TGTGCCAGCAGCTTAGATCCGGTACCCTACGAGCAGTACTTC. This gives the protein CASSLDPVPYEQYF.

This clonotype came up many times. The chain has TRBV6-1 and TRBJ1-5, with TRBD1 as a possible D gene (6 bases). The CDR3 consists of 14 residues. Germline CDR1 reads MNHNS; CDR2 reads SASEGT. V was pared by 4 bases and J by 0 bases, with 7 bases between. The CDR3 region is CASSARGSNQPQHF. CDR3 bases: TGTGCCAGCAGTGCCAGGGGTAGCAATCAGCCCCAGCATTTT.

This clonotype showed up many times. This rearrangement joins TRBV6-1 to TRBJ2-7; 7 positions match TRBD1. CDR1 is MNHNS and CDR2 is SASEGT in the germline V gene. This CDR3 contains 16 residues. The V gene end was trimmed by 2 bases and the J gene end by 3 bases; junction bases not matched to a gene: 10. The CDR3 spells CASSEISRGNFYEQYF. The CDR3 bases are TGTGCCAGCAGTGAAATTAGCAGGGGGAACTTCTACGAGCAGTACTTC.

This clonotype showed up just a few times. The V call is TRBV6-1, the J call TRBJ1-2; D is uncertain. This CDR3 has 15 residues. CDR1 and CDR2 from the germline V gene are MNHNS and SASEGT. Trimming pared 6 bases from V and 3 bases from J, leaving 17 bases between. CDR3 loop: CASSPHTDGHYGYTF. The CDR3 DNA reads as TGTGCCAGCAGCCCACACACGGACGGCCACTATGGCTACACCTTC.

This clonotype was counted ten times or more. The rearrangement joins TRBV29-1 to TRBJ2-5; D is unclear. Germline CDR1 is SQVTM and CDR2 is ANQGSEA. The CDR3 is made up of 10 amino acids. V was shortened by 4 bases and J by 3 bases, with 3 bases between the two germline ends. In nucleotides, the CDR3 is TGCAGCGTTGTTGAAGAGACCCAGTACTTC. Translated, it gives CSVVEETQYF.

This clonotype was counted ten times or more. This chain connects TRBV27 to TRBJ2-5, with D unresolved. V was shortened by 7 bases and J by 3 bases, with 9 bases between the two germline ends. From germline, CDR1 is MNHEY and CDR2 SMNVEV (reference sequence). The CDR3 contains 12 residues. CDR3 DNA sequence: TGTGCCAGCATCCGTAGTAAAGAGACCCAGTACTTC. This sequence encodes CASIRSKETQYF.